One and the same sample provided the 29 T cell receptor beta chains below, sequenced in a study of T-cell reconstitution after alpha-beta-depleted transplantation in children. Construction of the TCRbeta library involved unique molecular identifiers. TCRdb redid the calling of the PCR reads with MiXCR, one entry per CDR3 protein. This sample has fewer than 120,000 distinct CDR3 sequences, with 10% found just once. The sequences come from PBMCs from the stem cell graft donor, collected from the stem cell graft. Receptor source: a human donor who donated a stem cell graft to a child with acute lymphoblastic leukemia.

This clonotype was seen repeatedly, ten times or more. This chain's CDR3 is CASSHPPGLADQQYF. CDR3 nucleotides: TGCGCCAGCAGCCACCCTCCAGGACTAGCGGACCAGCAGTACTTC. The chain joins TRBV4-1 to TRBJ2-7; 10 bases are shared with TRBD2. Losses at the gene ends were 3 bases for V and 8 bases for J; bases not matched to a gene: 10. CDR3 length: 15 amino acids. CDR1 and CDR2 from the germline V gene are MGHRA and YSYEKL.

Many counts were recorded for this clonotype. The chain joins TRBV7-2 to TRBJ2-7; perhaps TRBD1 as D (6 bases). This CDR3 comprises 13 residues. CDR1 SGHTA and CDR2 FQGNSA come from the germline V gene. V dropped 8 bases and J dropped 1 base, with 12 bases sitting between them. The CDR3 loop is CASLGQGSYEQYF. CDR3 in DNA: TGTGCCAGCTTAGGGCAGGGGTCCTACGAGCAGTACTTC.

This clonotype was found many times. The chain couples TRBV4-2 to TRBJ1-6, with D possibly TRBD1 on 5 matching bases. This CDR3 has 16 amino acids. Trimming took off 5 bases at V and 0 bases at J, with 11 bases between the two ends. Germline V CDR1 and CDR2: LGHNA, YNFKEQ. The CDR3 nucleotides are TGTGCCAGCAGCATGGGGGGAATCTCCTATAATTCACCCCTCCACTTT. Protein: CASSMGGISYNSPLHF.

This clonotype was picked up many times. CDR3 DNA: TGCGCCAGCAGCTTCGTGGGGCAGGGCCCCTCTGGAAACACCATATATTTT. Translated: CASSFVGQGPSGNTIYF. The chain recombines TRBV5-1 with TRBJ1-3; possible D gene TRBD1, 5 bases. The CDR3 is 17 residues long. V was cut by 2 bases and J by 0 bases, with 15 bases left in between. CDR1 and CDR2 (germline): SGHRS, YFSETQ. The full variable domain, in which reference TRBV5-1 and TRBJ1-3 provide the parts outside the CDR3, is KAGVTQTPRYLIKTRGQQVTLSCSPISGHRSVSWYQQTPGQGLQFLFEYFSETQRNKGNFPGRFSGRQFSNSRSEMNVSTLELGDSALYLCASSFVGQGPSGNTIYFGEGSWLTVV.

Within the sample, this clonotype is medium-sized. The chain combines TRBV4-3 with TRBJ2-5; 9 nucleotides align to TRBD1. This CDR3 is 14 amino acids long. Trimming took 4 bases from V and 5 from J; bases not matched to a gene: 5. Germline V CDR1 and CDR2: LGHNA, YSLEER. The CDR3 DNA sequence: TGCGCCAGCAGCCTTACAGGGGGCGGGGAGACCCAGTACTTC. Its protein product is CASSLTGGGETQYF.

This clonotype was seen at least ten times. The rearrangement links TRBV6-6 to TRBJ1-1; D unresolved. With 5 bases removed from V and 0 bases from J, the gap between germline ends came to 4 bases. CDR1 and CDR2 (germline): MNHNY, SVGAGI (reference sequence). The CDR3 extends over 12 amino acids. CDR3 residues: CASSKMNTEAFF. DNA for the CDR3: TGTGCCAGCAGTAAAATGAACACTGAAGCTTTCTTT.

In this sample, this clonotype turned up many times. The J gene is TRBJ1-1, the V gene TRBV12-3 or TRBV12-4, with D maybe TRBD1 (5 bases). V lost 3 bases to trimming and J lost 0 bases, with 11 bases between them. There are 15 residues in the CDR3. Here the CDR3 reads CASSLAIGVNTEAFF. The CDR3 region has the DNA TGTGCCAGCAGTTTGGCCATAGGGGTGAACACTGAAGCTTTCTTT.

The table lists this clonotype with many counts. The J gene is TRBJ2-5, the V gene TRBV6-5; TRBD2 matches 10 bases. Looked up from germline, CDR1 is MNHEY and CDR2 is SVGAGI. This CDR3 has 15 residues. Trimming at V came to 4 bases and at J to 4 bases, leaving 6 bases not matched to a gene. The CDR3 bases are TGTGCCAGCAGTTCGACTAGCGGGCCGGGAGAGACCCAGTACTTC. Its protein is CASSSTSGPGETQYF.

This clonotype was found many times. The chain joins TRBV7-9 to TRBJ2-7, with TRBD1 as a possible D gene (6 bases). There are 15 residues in the CDR3. Per germline, CDR1 SEHNR and CDR2 FQNEAQ (reference sequence). Deletions cut 2 bases from V and 5 bases from J, with 16 bases between. CDR3 residues: CASSLRVEGGNEQYF. The CDR3 nucleotides read TGTGCCAGCAGCTTAAGGGTCGAAGGGGGAAACGAGCAGTACTTC.

A word on this clonotype: Just one base apart from a much larger clone, this may be a read error. The genes are TRBV7-2 and TRBJ2-2; unclear D gene. The CDR3 consists of 13 residues. The V gene's germline CDR1 is SGHTA and CDR2 FQGNSA. DNA for the CDR3: TGTGCCAGCAGCTTGAGGAACACCAGGGAGCTGTTTTTT. Translated, it gives CASSLRNTRELFF.

This clonotype was detected ten times or more. The rearrangement uses TRBV5-1 and TRBJ2-1; D unresolved. Germline V lookup: CDR1 SGHRS, CDR2 YFSETQ. V was shortened by 0 bases and J by 8 bases, with 15 bases between the two germline ends. The CDR3 consists of 15 residues. The CDR3 region is CASSLGRSDFDEQFF. The CDR3 nucleotides read TGCGCCAGCAGCTTGGGACGATCTGACTTTGATGAGCAGTTCTTC.

This clonotype was seen many times. V usage is TRBV6-6 and J usage is TRBJ2-7; no reliable D call. V was cut by 0 bases and J by 7 bases, with 4 bases left in between. The germline V gene has CDR1 MNHNY and CDR2 SVGAGI (reference sequence). This CDR3 region has 11 residues. The CDR3 reads CASSYSGEQYF. The CDR3 nucleotides read TGTGCCAGCAGTTACTCGGGAGAGCAGTACTTC.

This clonotype was counted many times. This chain links TRBV7-2 with TRBJ2-7; the match to TRBD1 covers 7 bases. This CDR3 contains 14 residues. The junction had 7 bases not matched to a gene; V was cut back by 3 bases and J by 5 bases. The germline V gene has CDR1 SGHTA and CDR2 FQGNSA. CDR3 DNA sequence: TGTGCCAGCAGCTTGGACAGGTCAGCAGACGAGCAGTACTTC. Protein product: CASSLDRSADEQYF.

This clonotype came up many times. V and J are TRBV7-2 and TRBJ1-1; D call uncertain. Germline V gene lookup returns CDR1 SGHTA and CDR2 FQGNSA. The V end was cut by 5 bases, the J end by 6 bases, with 10 bases between. The CDR3 consists of 12 residues. CDR3 amino acids: CASSPEQAEAFF. The CDR3 DNA is TGTGCCAGCAGCCCAGAGCAGGCTGAAGCTTTCTTT. Filled out from reference TRBV7-2 and TRBJ1-1, the complete variable domain reads GAGVSQSPSNKVTEKGKDVELRCDPISGHTALYWYRQSLGQGLEFLIYFQGNSAPDKSGLPSDRFSAERTGGSVSTLTIQRTQQEDSAVYLCASSPEQAEAFFGQGTRLTVV.

This clonotype occurred many times. The chain employs TRBV12-3 or TRBV12-4 and TRBJ2-3, with D tentatively TRBD1 or TRBD2 (5 bases each). V was clipped by 6 bases and J by 2 bases, with 12 bases between them. This CDR3 has 14 residues. This CDR3 is CASSLRGFTDTQYF. DNA of the CDR3: TGTGCCAGCAGCCTCCGGGGCTTCACAGATACGCAGTATTTT.

A few counts support this clonotype. This rearrangement joins TRBV7-9 to TRBJ1-5; 9 bases agree with TRBD1. Germline CDR1 SEHNR, CDR2 FQNEAQ (reference sequence). Unmatched junction bases numbered 6, after V lost 5 bases and J lost 4 bases. This CDR3 has 15 residues. CDR3 bases: TGTGCCAGCAGCGCCCGGACAGGGGCTAATCAGCCCCAGCATTTT. This encodes CASSARTGANQPQHF.

This clonotype was detected ten times or more. The genes are TRBV5-1 and TRBJ1-1; D is ambiguous. Trimming pared 4 bases from V and 0 bases from J, leaving 7 bases between. CDR1 is SGHRS, CDR2 YFSETQ, per germline. The CDR3 totals 13 residues. The CDR3 loop reads CASSAGMNTEAFF. CDR3 nucleotides: TGCGCCAGCAGCGCCGGGATGAACACTGAAGCTTTCTTT.

This clonotype was recorded many times. This rearrangement joins TRBV18 to TRBJ1-2; no firm D call. V was clipped by 2 bases and J by 6 bases, with 4 bases between them. Per the germline V gene, CDR1 is KGHSH and CDR2 is LQKENI. CDR3 length: 11 amino acids. The CDR3 sequence is CASSPGDGYTF. The CDR3 nucleotides read TGTGCCAGCTCACCAGGGGATGGCTACACCTTC. The full variable domain, completed using reference TRBV18 and TRBJ1-2, is NAGVMQNPRHLVRRRGQEARLRCSPMKGHSHVYWYRQLPEEGLKFMVYLQKENIIDESGMPKERFSAEFPKEGPSILRIQQVVRGDSAAYFCASSPGDGYTFGSGTRLTVV.

The table lists this clonotype with many counts. The chain carries TRBV13 and TRBJ2-7, with 10 bases matching TRBD1. This CDR3 is 18 amino acids long. V lost 5 bases, J lost 5 bases, and 18 bases stayed unmatched. CDR1 and CDR2 (germline): PRHDT, FYEKMQ (reference sequence). The chain's CDR3 is CASSPRPRGTGEFNEQYF. The CDR3 region has the DNA TGTGCCAGCAGCCCGCGACCGAGGGGGACAGGGGAGTTTAACGAGCAGTACTTC.

This clonotype has at least ten counts. The chain joins TRBV29-1 to TRBJ1-2; possible D gene TRBD1, 6 bases. This CDR3 comprises 14 residues. Trimming removed 6 bases from V and 6 bases from J, with 20 bases in between. Germline CDR1 SQVTM, CDR2 ANQGSEA. This CDR3 reads CSVRTVPLPDGYTF. CDR3 coding DNA: TGCAGCGTAAGGACAGTCCCATTACCGGATGGCTACACCTTC.

This clonotype has more than one count but fewer than ten. This chain connects TRBV14 to TRBJ2-1, with D perhaps being TRBD1 or TRBD2 (5 bases each). V lost 4 bases and J lost 5, with 21 bases in between. The CDR3 totals 17 residues. CDR1 and CDR2 (germline): SGHDN, FVKESK. The CDR3 sequence is CASSLRGWGKKDNEQFF. The CDR3 bases are TGTGCCAGCAGCCTTCGGGGATGGGGGAAAAAAGACAATGAGCAGTTCTTC.

The chain's CDR3 is CASSDLWGTEAFF. In DNA form, the CDR3 reads TGTGCCAGCAGCGATTTGTGGGGCACTGAAGCTTTCTTT. The chain joins TRBV9 to TRBJ1-1; D call uncertain. CDR1 is SGDLS and CDR2 is YYNGEE in the germline V gene. The CDR3 totals 13 residues. Trimming left V 3 bases short and J 4 bases short, with 10 bases between. The entire variable domain, with the rest obtained from reference TRBV9 and TRBJ1-1, is as follows: DSGVTQTPKHLITATGQRVTLRCSPRSGDLSVYWYQQSLDQGLQFLIQYYNGEERAKGNILERFSAQQFPDLHSELNLSSLELGDSALYFCASSDLWGTEAFFGQGTRLTVV.

There are many counts of this clonotype. The chain is built from TRBV12-3 or TRBV12-4 and TRBJ1-1; D unresolved. The CDR3 sequence is 14 residues long. With 1 base removed from V and 1 base from J, the gap between germline ends came to 7 bases. The CDR3 DNA is TGTGCCAGCAGTTTAGGCCTGGAGAACACTGAAGCTTTCTTT. The encoded protein is CASSLGLENTEAFF.

This clonotype was found a few times. A much larger clone lies one base from this, so it may be a read error. This chain uses TRBV3-1 with TRBJ2-4; TRBD2 agrees at 7 bases. This CDR3 is 16 amino acids long. The germline CDR1 and CDR2 sequences are LGHDT and YNNKEL (reference sequence). The CDR3 region has the DNA TGTGCCAGCAGCCAAGGGGAGGGCACGACCAAAAACAGTCAGTACTTC. It encodes CASSQGEGTTKNSQYF.

This clonotype was detected ten times or more. The V call is TRBV15, the J call TRBJ2-7; 7 bases fit TRBD2. The CDR3 covers 16 residues. Per the germline V gene, CDR1 is LNHNV and CDR2 is YYDKDF (reference sequence). V was clipped by 1 base and J by 3 bases; unmatched bases: 9. CDR3 sequence: CATSRGSSGRNYEQYF. CDR3 in DNA: TGTGCCACCAGCAGAGGCTCTAGCGGCAGAAACTACGAGCAGTACTTC.

Many counts were recorded for this clonotype. The chain is built from TRBV20-1 and TRBJ2-3, with 8 bases identical to TRBD2. The CDR3 totals 16 residues. Germline V gene sequence: CDR1 DFQATT, CDR2 SNEGSKA (reference sequence). V lost 6 bases to trimming and J lost 3 bases; unmatched junction nucleotides: 14. CDR3 sequence: CSARDYGRAGTDTQYF. The CDR3 DNA sequence: TGCAGTGCCCGGGACTACGGGAGGGCGGGTACAGATACGCAGTATTTT.

This clonotype has a count of ten or more. The gene calls are TRBV12-3 or TRBV12-4 and TRBJ2-2; no clear D gene. The CDR3 runs to 14 residues. Deletions cut 7 bases from V and 1 base from J, with 10 bases between. CDR3 in DNA: TGTGCCAGCATTCCGGGCTTGAACACCGGGGAGCTGTTTTTT. Protein product: CASIPGLNTGELFF.

J is TRBJ2-1 and V is TRBV7-2; D gene unclear. The CDR3 runs 15 residues. Germline loops: CDR1 SGHTA, CDR2 FQGNSA. With 4 bases removed from V and 0 bases from J, the gap between germline ends came to 10 bases. CDR3: CASSSDAASYNEQFF. Here the CDR3 DNA reads TGTGCCAGCAGCTCGGACGCGGCCTCCTACAATGAGCAGTTCTTC. Based on the CDR3 plus reference TRBV7-2 and TRBJ2-1, the full variable domain is GAGVSQSPSNKVTEKGKDVELRCDPISGHTALYWYRQSLGQGLEFLIYFQGNSAPDKSGLPSDRFSAERTGGSVSTLTIQRTQQEDSAVYLCASSSDAASYNEQFFGPGTRLTVL.

This clonotype was counted at least ten times. V gene TRBV25-1 combines with J gene TRBJ1-6; 7 bases are shared with TRBD1. Losses at the gene ends were 3 bases for V and 7 bases for J; bases not matched to a gene: 9. The germline CDR1 and CDR2 sequences are MGHDK and SYGVNS. This CDR3 has 16 amino acids. The DNA for the CDR3 is TGTGCCAGCAGTGAGGCAGGGGGGTTGGGAAATTCACCCCTCCACTTT. Amino acid sequence: CASSEAGGLGNSPLHF.